Below, 30 T cell receptor beta chains from the same sample are listed, as sequenced in a study of T cell changes during pregnancy in multiple sclerosis. Measured with immunoSEQ multiplex PCR; TCRdb has only the in-frame clones, and not every one. This sample has approximately 38,000 clones, with roughly nine tenths found just once. The sample here was CD8+ T cells from peripheral blood mononuclear cells, taken in the third trimester of pregnancy. These receptors were taken from a female donor with multiple sclerosis, enrolled in a pregnancy study.

The V and J genes are TRBV6-1 and TRBJ2-1; the match to TRBD1 covers 7 bases. V trimming: 6 bases; J trimming: 0 bases; junction bases outside the gene matches: 2. There are 14 residues in the CDR3. Germline CDR1 reads MNHNS; CDR2 reads SASEGT. The CDR3 DNA sequence: TGTGCCAGCAGCCGGGACAGCTCCTACAATGAGCAGTTCTTC. It is translated as CASSRDSSYNEQFF.

The chain couples TRBV5-1 to TRBJ2-5; TRBD2 matches at 7 bases. V shed 0 bases, J shed 4 bases, and the junction held 6 bases outside the gene matches. The CDR3 spans 15 residues. Germline V gives CDR1 SGHRS, CDR2 YFSETQ. DNA for the CDR3: TGCGCCAGCAGCTTGGAGGGCGGGAGTCGAGAGACCCAGTACTTC. The encoded protein is CASSLEGGSRETQYF.

The genes are TRBV7-9 and TRBJ2-1, with 8 bases lining up with TRBD1. The CDR3 has 15 amino acids. V trimming: 5 bases; J trimming: 8 bases; junction bases outside the gene matches: 11. Germline CDR1 and CDR2: SEHNR and FQNEAQ (reference sequence). CDR3 amino acids: CASSHGQGEGDEQFF. The CDR3 nucleotides are TGTGCCAGCAGCCATGGACAGGGCGAAGGGGATGAGCAGTTCTTC.

This clone has a single count. V usage is TRBV10-3 and J usage is TRBJ2-7; 7 bases are a match to TRBD1. V lost 8 bases to trimming and J lost 0 bases; unmatched junction nucleotides: 7. The CDR3 spans 14 residues. CDR1 ENHRY and CDR2 SYGVKD come from the germline V gene. In nucleotides, the CDR3 is TGTGCCATCGGGGACAGCTTCTCCTCCTACGAGCAGTACTTC. Its protein is CAIGDSFSSYEQYF.

The chain carries TRBV7-9 and TRBJ2-5, with 7 nucleotides matching TRBD2. This CDR3 contains 16 residues. Germline CDR1 is SEHNR and CDR2 is FQNEAQ (reference sequence). The V and J ends lost 3 bases and 4 bases, in that order; junction bases with no gene match: 11. The CDR3 here is CASSLLGEGLGETQYF. In DNA, the CDR3 is TGTGCCAGCAGCTTGCTTGGGGAGGGCCTGGGAGAGACCCAGTACTTC.

The chain couples TRBV4-3 to TRBJ2-7, with unresolved D. The germline V gene has CDR1 LGHNA and CDR2 YSLEER. The CDR3 is 13 residues long. V was clipped by 1 base and J by 5 bases, with 9 bases between them. CDR3 region: CASSQGDTDEQYF. CDR3 bases: TGCGCCAGCAGCCAAGGTGACACGGACGAGCAGTACTTC.

The table lists this clone with a count of one. The chain is built from TRBV19 and TRBJ2-1; 9 bases are shared with TRBD2. Germline V CDR1 and CDR2: LNHDA, SQIVND (reference sequence). V lost 6 bases to trimming and J lost 5 bases; unmatched junction nucleotides: 5. This CDR3 contains 14 residues. The CDR3 coding sequence is TGTGCCAGTAGCGTAGCGGGAGAACACAATGAGCAGTTCTTC. This gives the protein CASSVAGEHNEQFF.

The J gene is TRBJ2-3, the V gene TRBV20-1, with TRBD1 matching over 7 bases. Germline CDR1 and CDR2: DFQATT and SNEGSKA (reference sequence). This CDR3 region has 11 residues. The CDR3 is CRTGNPDTQYF. The CDR3 DNA follows: TGCAGGACAGGGAACCCAGATACGCAGTATTTT.

This chain connects TRBV11-1 to TRBJ2-7; 7 bases align to TRBD2. The CDR3 is 15 residues long. Looked up from germline, CDR1 is SGHAT and CDR2 is FQDESV (reference sequence). Losses at the gene ends were 2 bases for V and 3 bases for J; bases not matched to a gene: 7. CDR3 sequence (DNA): TGTGCCAGCAGCTTATCTCAGCGGGAAAGCTACGAGCAGTACTTC. Amino acids: CASSLSQRESYEQYF.

The chain carries TRBV14 and TRBJ2-5; 7 nucleotides agree with TRBD1. V shed 6 bases and J 1 base; nucleotides not matched to a gene: 5. The germline V gene has CDR1 SGHDN and CDR2 FVKESK. The CDR3 is 14 residues long. The CDR3 protein is CASSRWDSQETQYF. The CDR3 DNA follows: TGTGCCAGCAGTCGATGGGACAGCCAAGAGACCCAGTACTTC.

This chain joins TRBV28 and TRBJ2-2, with D possibly TRBD1 on 6 matching bases. This CDR3 has 16 residues. In germline, CDR1 is MDHEN, CDR2 SYDVKM. With 10 bases removed from V and 3 bases from J, the gap between germline ends came to 21 bases. CDR3 DNA: TGTGCCACCTACTCCGCGCGGACAGAGGACACCGGGGAGCTGTTTTTT. It codes for CATYSARTEDTGELFF.

The chain has TRBV28 and TRBJ1-5; D is uncertain. Germline V gene lookup returns CDR1 MDHEN and CDR2 SYDVKM. Trimming removed 5 bases at V and 10 bases at J, with 15 bases between. This CDR3 has 13 residues. CDR3 DNA sequence: TGTGCCAGCAGTAAACCCATACAGCCCCCCCAGCATTTT. Its translation: CASSKPIQPPQHF.

J is TRBJ1-2 and V is TRBV6-1; no reliable D call. This CDR3 spans 11 amino acids. The germline V and J ends were trimmed by 2 bases and 6 bases, with 4 bases remaining between them. Germline V gene sequence: CDR1 MNHNS, CDR2 SASEGT. CDR3 sequence: CASSETHGYTF. In DNA form, the CDR3 reads TGTGCCAGCAGTGAAACTCATGGCTACACCTTC.

The rearrangement links TRBV6-1 to TRBJ1-5; D unresolved. V dropped 6 bases and J dropped 4 bases, with 13 bases sitting between them. There are 14 residues in the CDR3. Germline lookup yields CDR1 MNHNS and CDR2 SASEGT. The CDR3 sequence: CASSPTGENQPQHF. The DNA of the CDR3 is TGTGCCAGCAGCCCAACCGGGGAAAATCAGCCCCAGCATTTT.

This clone turned up a few times. The rearrangement links TRBV6-1 to TRBJ2-1; 8 bases agree with TRBD2. Germline V CDR1 and CDR2: MNHNS, SASEGT. This CDR3 is built from 15 residues. The trim removed 4 bases at V and 6 bases at J, leaving 8 bases unmatched. CDR3 DNA: TGTGCCAGCAGTGCCTCAGCGGGAGTCTCCAATGAGCAGTTCTTC. Its protein product is CASSASAGVSNEQFF.

This clone has a handful of counts. The V gene is TRBV2, the J gene TRBJ2-3, with D perhaps matching TRBD2 (6 bases). Trimming removed 8 bases at V and 0 bases at J, with 12 bases between. This CDR3 comprises 14 residues. CDR1 SNHLY and CDR2 FYNNEI come from the germline V gene. CDR3 loop: CASERRGSTDTQYF. The DNA for the CDR3 is TGTGCCAGCGAACGACGGGGGAGCACAGATACGCAGTATTTT.

The gene calls are TRBV7-3 and TRBJ2-1, with 7 positions matching TRBD1. J lost 5 bases, V lost 5 bases, and 9 bases had no gene match. Germline CDR1 SGHTA, CDR2 FQGTGA. The CDR3 covers 15 residues. The CDR3 DNA reads TGTGCCAGCAGCATTCTCCTCGACAGGGACAATGAGCAGTTCTTC. It translates to CASSILLDRDNEQFF.

This rearrangement joins TRBV6-1 to TRBJ2-7; 9 bases line up with TRBD2. This CDR3 contains 15 residues. Trimming took 2 bases from V and 3 from J; bases not matched to a gene: 5. CDR1 and CDR2 (germline): MNHNS, SASEGT. The CDR3 loop reads CASSELSGGNYEQYF. The CDR3 nucleotides read TGTGCCAGCAGTGAACTCAGCGGGGGGAACTACGAGCAGTACTTC.

The V and J genes are TRBV4-1 and TRBJ1-4; a possible D gene is TRBD1 (5 bases). V gave up 0 bases and J gave up 5 bases, with 7 bases separating them. The CDR3 spans 14 residues. Germline lookup yields CDR1 MGHRA and CDR2 YSYEKL. The CDR3 sequence: CASSQEGRNEKLFF. CDR3 DNA sequence: TGCGCCAGCAGCCAAGAGGGGCGGAATGAAAAACTGTTTTTT.

This clone was recorded a few times. This chain joins TRBV4-1 and TRBJ1-2; perhaps TRBD1 as D (5 bases). Trimming pared 4 bases from V and 6 bases from J, leaving 15 bases between. CDR1 and CDR2 (germline): MGHRA, YSYEKL. The CDR3 has 14 amino acids. The CDR3 coding sequence is TGCGCCAGCAGCCTGCGGTTGGGGCGCGATGGCTACACCTTC. Translated, it gives CASSLRLGRDGYTF.

The chain links TRBV28 to TRBJ2-5; possible D gene TRBD2, 6 bases. With 6 bases removed from V and 4 bases from J, the gap between germline ends came to 9 bases. This CDR3 spans 12 amino acids. CDR1 is MDHEN and CDR2 is SYDVKM in the germline V gene. Here the CDR3 reads CASSPGGETQYF. The CDR3 DNA reads TGTGCCAGCAGCCCCGGGGGAGAGACCCAGTACTTC. The variable domain in full, with the rest retrieved from reference TRBV28 and TRBJ2-5, is DVKVTQSSRYLVKRTGEKVFLECVQDMDHENMFWYRQDPGLGLRLIYFSYDVKMKEKGDIPEGYSVSREKKERFSLILESASTNQTSMYLCASSPGGETQYFGPGTRLLVL.

The table lists this clone with a count of one. The chain combines TRBV4-3 with TRBJ2-7, with 9 bases lining up with TRBD2. The CDR3 covers 16 residues. Germline V gives CDR1 LGHNA, CDR2 YSLEER. V lost 6 bases to trimming and J lost 4 bases; unmatched junction nucleotides: 13. CDR3 residues: CASRARLAGEPYEQYF. DNA of the CDR3: TGCGCCAGCAGGGCCAGGTTAGCGGGAGAACCATACGAGCAGTACTTC.

The chain has TRBV7-9 and TRBJ2-7; D perhaps matches TRBD2 (5 bases). Trimming stripped 5 bases from V and 5 bases from J, with 13 bases between. The CDR3 extends over 13 amino acids. CDR1 is SEHNR and CDR2 is FQNEAQ in the germline V gene (reference sequence). The CDR3: CASSNLEGDEQYF. The CDR3, as DNA: TGTGCCAGCAGCAACCTAGAGGGCGACGAGCAGTACTTC.

The V call is TRBV27, the J call TRBJ1-5; D call uncertain. V gave up 1 base and J gave up 7 bases, with 8 bases separating them. Germline values: CDR1 MNHEY, CDR2 SMNVEV (reference sequence). The CDR3 extends over 13 amino acids. CDR3 DNA sequence: TGTGCCAGCAGTTTATACGCGGGGCAGCCCCAGCATTTT. Translated: CASSLYAGQPQHF.

This chain uses TRBV15 with TRBJ2-7, with a weak D call TRBD2 (6 bases). The CDR3 sequence is 16 residues long. Per germline, CDR1 LNHNV and CDR2 YYDKDF (reference sequence). V was cut by 3 bases and J by 3 bases, with 18 bases left in between. CDR3 nucleotides: TGTGCCACCAGCAGTCCCTCGGGAGAAGCCAGCTACGAGCAGTACTTC. This gives the protein CATSSPSGEASYEQYF.

The rearrangement joins TRBV14 to TRBJ2-7, with D hard to call. There are 16 residues in the CDR3. CDR1 and CDR2 from the germline V gene are SGHDN and FVKESK. Trimming took 0 bases from V and 0 from J, leaving 12 bases between them. The CDR3 sequence is CASSQEHRYSSYEQYF. CDR3 coding DNA: TGTGCCAGCAGCCAAGAGCACCGATATAGCTCCTACGAGCAGTACTTC.

This chain uses TRBV2 with TRBJ1-1, with TRBD1 identical over 7 bases. Germline trimming cut 10 bases from V and 1 base from J; bases unmatched to any gene: 3. Germline V gene data show CDR1 as SNHLY and CDR2 as FYNNEI. The CDR3 runs 12 residues. CDR3 coding DNA: TGTGCCACACAGGGGTGGAACACTGAAGCTTTCTTT. This sequence encodes CATQGWNTEAFF.

The gene calls are TRBV7-2 and TRBJ2-1, with D perhaps TRBD2 (6 bases). This CDR3 comprises 13 residues. CDR1 SGHTA and CDR2 FQGNSA come from the germline V gene. Trimming took off 7 bases at V and 4 bases at J, with 11 bases between the two ends. CDR3 loop: CASTVSGYNEQFF. In DNA form, the CDR3 reads TGTGCCAGCACCGTTAGCGGATACAATGAGCAGTTCTTC.

A single count supports this clone. V gene TRBV5-6 combines with J gene TRBJ2-7; 10 bases match TRBD2. V lost 1 base to trimming and J lost 3 bases; unmatched junction nucleotides: 4. The CDR3 sequence is 15 residues long. Per the germline V gene, CDR1 is SGHDT and CDR2 is YYEEEE. CDR3: CASSLPTSGYYEQYF. The CDR3 nucleotides are TGTGCCAGCAGCTTGCCGACTAGCGGGTACTACGAGCAGTACTTC. The full variable domain, in which reference TRBV5-6 and TRBJ2-7 provide the parts outside the CDR3, is DAGVTQSPTHLIKTRGQQVTLRCSPKSGHDTVSWYQQALGQGPQFIFQYYEEEERQRGNFPDRFSGHQFPNYSSELNVNALLLGDSALYLCASSLPTSGYYEQYFGPGTRLTVT.

CDR3: CASSLTQFGWTYEQYF. CDR3 DNA sequence: TGTGCCAGCAGCCTCACCCAGTTCGGGTGGACCTACGAGCAGTACTTC. V and J are TRBV6-6 and TRBJ2-7; no clear D. Looked up from germline, CDR1 is MNHNY and CDR2 is SVGAGI (reference sequence). This CDR3 has 16 amino acids. V was trimmed by 6 bases and J by 2 bases, leaving 20 bases between them.